The 17 T cell receptor beta chains listed next were all sequenced from one sample in a study of blood T cell repertoires in COVID-19. Clones were read by immunoSEQ multiplex PCR, and TCRdb kept only the in-frame ones, dropping some. Of 150,000 to 160,000 clones in the sample, 80% to 90% were seen once. The material sequenced was peripheral blood. The receptors derive from a woman in her 70s with acute or convalescent COVID-19.

This clone was seen just once. This chain joins TRBV30 and TRBJ1-2; a weak D match, TRBD1 (6 bases). The ends were cut back, 1 base at V and 1 base at J, with 13 bases in the middle. The germline V gene encodes CDR1 GTSNPN and CDR2 SVGIG (reference sequence). This CDR3 spans 15 amino acids. CDR3 sequence (DNA): TGTGCCTGGAGTGACCCCAGAGGGGGTAACTATGGCTACACCTTC. Its protein is CAWSDPRGGNYGYTF.

In its sample, this clone was seen a few times. The J gene is TRBJ1-2, the V gene TRBV5-1; TRBD1 aligns across 8 bases. The CDR3 loop spans 12 amino acids. Trimming cost V 4 bases and J 6 bases; bases outside gene matches: 2. Germline V gene lookup returns CDR1 SGHRS and CDR2 YFSETQ. The CDR3 DNA reads as TGCGCCAGCAGCGAACAGGGGGATGGCTACACCTTC. This translates into CASSEQGDGYTF.

The CDR3 reads CARRQGDRNSPLHF. CDR3 DNA sequence: TGTGCCAGGCGACAGGGCGATCGTAATTCACCCCTCCACTTT. The chain links TRBV2 to TRBJ1-6, with 7 bases fitting TRBD1. From germline, CDR1 is SNHLY and CDR2 FYNNEI. The CDR3 has 14 amino acids. V trimming: 9 bases; J trimming: 6 bases; junction bases outside the gene matches: 8.

The V and J genes are TRBV7-8 and TRBJ1-1; the D is unclear. Trimming pared 2 bases from V and 3 bases from J, leaving 7 bases between. CDR3 length equals 13 residues. CDR1 and CDR2 from the germline V gene are SGHVS and FQNEAQ. The CDR3 DNA follows: TGTGCCAGCAGCTTACGTGGAGACACTGAAGCTTTCTTT. Translated: CASSLRGDTEAFF.

This clone was counted a few times. The rearrangement uses TRBV6-2 or TRBV6-3 and TRBJ2-1, with 13 bases matching TRBD2. The CDR3 loop spans 15 amino acids. CDR1 is MNHEY and CDR2 is SVGEGT in the germline V gene. Losses at the gene ends were 4 bases for V and 8 bases for J; bases not matched to a gene: 5. CDR3 amino acids: CASSWTSGGPDEQFF. CDR3 in DNA: TGTGCCAGCAGTTGGACTAGCGGGGGCCCCGATGAGCAGTTCTTC.

The J gene is TRBJ1-1, the V gene TRBV5-6, with TRBD1 matching 10 bases. Unmatched junction bases numbered 12, after V lost 1 base and J lost 6 bases. CDR3 length equals 17 residues. The V gene's germline CDR1 is SGHDT and CDR2 YYEEEE. The CDR3, as DNA: TGTGCCAGCAGCTTGAGGGGACAGGGGAACGTGGGCGCTGAAGCTTTCTTT. This sequence encodes CASSLRGQGNVGAEAFF.

This clone was counted a single time. This chain uses TRBV6-5 with TRBJ1-2, with unresolved D. Trimming removed 0 bases at V and 2 bases at J, with 13 bases between. Germline V lookup: CDR1 MNHEY, CDR2 SVGAGI. This CDR3 spans 16 amino acids. In DNA form, the CDR3 reads TGTGCCAGCAGTTACTCTTCAGGAAACCGAAACTATGGCTACACCTTC. The encoded protein is CASSYSSGNRNYGYTF.

V and J are TRBV18 and TRBJ2-5; D gene uncertain. Germline CDR1 reads KGHSH; CDR2 reads LQKENI. CDR3 size: 13 residues. V lost 4 bases and J lost 2, with 8 bases in between. The CDR3 region has the DNA TGTGCCAGCTCACAGACAATTCAAGAGACCCAGTACTTC. Amino acids: CASSQTIQETQYF.

The gene calls are TRBV29-1 and TRBJ1-2, with D possibly being TRBD1 (6 bases). Germline assignment: CDR1 SQVTM and CDR2 ANQGSEA. The V end was cut by 7 bases, the J end by 7 bases, with 19 bases between. There are 13 residues in the CDR3. The CDR3 region has the DNA TGCAGCGCACTAGGGGGGGAACCAATTGGCTACACCTTC. Amino acid sequence: CSALGGEPIGYTF.

This clone has just one count. The chain employs TRBV19 and TRBJ1-2, with TRBD1 identical over 9 bases. The CDR3 sequence is 15 residues long. In germline, CDR1 is LNHDA, CDR2 SQIVND (reference sequence). V lost 9 bases to trimming and J lost 4 bases; unmatched junction nucleotides: 12. CDR3 loop: CASKPYRGRVYGYTF. The CDR3 DNA is TGTGCCAGCAAACCATACAGGGGGCGCGTCTATGGCTACACCTTC.

The chain carries TRBV18 and TRBJ2-1; 7 bases are shared with TRBD1. The CDR3 totals 14 residues. The germline V gene has CDR1 KGHSH and CDR2 LQKENI. V was pared by 1 base and J by 7 bases, with 4 bases of the junction left unmatched. CDR3 DNA: TGTGCCAGCTCACCACGACAGGGTGGAAATGAGCAGTTCTTC. Protein product: CASSPRQGGNEQFF.

The V call is TRBV2, the J call TRBJ1-2, with a possible D match to TRBD1 (5 bases). V shed 2 bases and J shed 4 bases, with 8 bases lying between them. The CDR3 spans 13 residues. In germline, CDR1 is SNHLY, CDR2 FYNNEI. The CDR3 bases are TGTGCCAGCAGTGAATTTGGGGCCTATGGCTACACCTTC. Protein sequence: CASSEFGAYGYTF.

This clone was detected only once. J is TRBJ1-5 and V is TRBV2; D is ambiguous. V gave up 3 bases and J gave up 9 bases, with 12 bases separating them. Germline CDR1 and CDR2: SNHLY and FYNNEI. The CDR3 is 13 amino acids. CDR3 region: CASSDSSRLPQHF. The CDR3 DNA is TGTGCCAGCAGTGACTCTTCGAGACTGCCCCAGCATTTT.

The chain carries TRBV5-8 and TRBJ2-1; TRBD1 agrees at 10 bases. The CDR3 runs 16 residues. V shed 4 bases, J shed 4 bases, and the junction held 8 bases outside the gene matches. Germline CDR1 and CDR2: SGHTS and YDEGEE. The CDR3, as DNA: TGTGCCAGCAGCGAGAGACAGGGGGCAGATTACAATGAGCAGTTCTTC. Translating gives CASSERQGADYNEQFF. Combining the CDR3 with reference TRBV5-8 and TRBJ2-1 gives the whole variable domain EAGVTQSPTHLIKTRGQQATLRCSPISGHTSVYWYQQALGLGLQFLLWYDEGEERNRGNFPPRFSGRQFPNYSSELNVNALELEDSALYLCASSERQGADYNEQFFGPGTRLTVL.

J is TRBJ2-1 and V is TRBV7-9; 10 nucleotides align to TRBD2. The CDR3 contains 15 residues. The V and J ends lost 5 bases and 8 bases, in that order; junction bases with no gene match: 9. Germline CDR1 is SEHNR and CDR2 is FQNEAQ (reference sequence). CDR3 amino acids: CASSINSGGIDEQFF. In nucleotides, the CDR3 is TGTGCCAGCAGCATAAATAGCGGGGGGATCGATGAGCAGTTCTTC.

V and J are TRBV6-1 and TRBJ1-5, with D tentatively TRBD1 (5 bases). In germline, CDR1 is MNHNS, CDR2 SASEGT. Trimming left V 0 bases short and J 0 bases short, with 15 bases between. This CDR3 comprises 18 residues. CDR3 bases: TGTGCCAGCAGTGAAGCTCCGGGACTGAGGTTTAGCAATCAGCCCCAGCATTTT. It encodes CASSEAPGLRFSNQPQHF.

The chain uses TRBV19 and TRBJ1-2, with a weak D call TRBD1 (6 bases). The CDR3 extends over 13 amino acids. Trimming stripped 5 bases from V and 3 bases from J, with 10 bases between. Germline lookup yields CDR1 LNHDA and CDR2 SQIVND (reference sequence). In DNA form, the CDR3 reads TGTGCCAGTAGTTTCGGGACATACTATGGCTACACCTTC. Its protein is CASSFGTYYGYTF.